The 28 T cell receptor beta chains reported below all come from one sample, sequenced in a study of B cell selection in AIRE deficiency. Regulatory T cells were sorted as CD4+CD25hiCD127low/negative. Here immunoSEQ multiplex PCR was the method, and the copy in TCRdb shows in-frame clones only, minus some. The sample gives over 20,000 clones, around 92% of which show up once; around 1.2% is in the top ten. Sequencing input: CD4+CD25+ Tregs sorted from PBMCs. The receptors shown here come from a human donor in good health.

The chain employs TRBV21-1 and TRBJ2-7; TRBD1, the D gene given by the table, was not confirmed from the DNA. TRBV21-1 is labeled a pseudogene. The CDR3 is 14 residues long. For the CDR3, the DNA is TGTGCCAGCAGCGAGTTCGGACAGCCCTACGAGCAGTACTTC. Protein sequence: CASSEFGQPYEQYF.

V gene TRBV4-3 combines with J gene TRBJ1-6; D call uncertain. The germline V gene has CDR1 LGHNA and CDR2 YSLEER. The CDR3 loop spans 13 amino acids. V shed 0 bases and J shed 10 bases, with 7 bases lying between them. The CDR3, as DNA: TGCGCCAGCAGCCAAGACAGTTCCTCACCCCTCCACTTT. Translated: CASSQDSSSPLHF.

This clone was observed a handful of times. The chain is built from TRBV27 and TRBJ1-2; maybe TRBD1 (6 bases). Trimming took off 8 bases at V and 5 bases at J, with 15 bases between the two ends. The CDR3 extends over 13 amino acids. In germline, CDR1 is MNHEY, CDR2 SMNVEV (reference sequence). The CDR3 sequence: CASGPRGGYGYTF. CDR3 in DNA: TGTGCCAGCGGCCCGAGGGGGGGATATGGCTACACCTTC.

This clone was detected only a few times. V and J are TRBV2 and TRBJ2-2, with D possibly matching TRBD1 (5 bases). The CDR3 is made up of 14 amino acids. V was shortened by 6 bases and J by 2 bases, with 10 bases between the two germline ends. Germline loops: CDR1 SNHLY, CDR2 FYNNEI. The CDR3 sequence: CASRRTFNTGELFF. The CDR3 nucleotides read TGTGCCAGCAGAAGGACATTTAACACCGGGGAGCTGTTTTTT.

The chain has TRBV19 and TRBJ1-2, with 7 bases matching TRBD1. Germline trimming cut 4 bases from V and 2 bases from J; bases unmatched to any gene: 4. The CDR3 is 14 residues long. The V gene's germline CDR1 is LNHDA and CDR2 SQIVND (reference sequence). DNA for the CDR3: TGTGCCAGTAGTAGAAGGGGGCCGAACTATGGCTACACCTTC. Its protein product is CASSRRGPNYGYTF.

V is TRBV13 and J is TRBJ1-4, with D possibly being TRBD1 (6 bases). Germline-derived CDR1 and CDR2 are PRHDT and FYEKMQ (reference sequence). The CDR3 is made up of 14 amino acids. V lost 4 bases and J lost 8, with 14 bases in between. The chain's CDR3 is CASSSYRVGEKLFF. CDR3 nucleotide sequence: TGTGCCAGCAGCTCCTACAGGGTAGGAGAAAAACTGTTTTTT.

The V gene is TRBV5-6, the J gene TRBJ2-5; 9 bases fit TRBD1. The CDR3 covers 13 residues. Germline CDR1 is SGHDT and CDR2 is YYEEEE. V was pared by 2 bases and J by 6 bases, with 2 bases of the junction left unmatched. CDR3 loop: CASSLGTGQTQYF. The CDR3 DNA reads TGTGCCAGCAGCTTAGGGACAGGGCAGACCCAGTACTTC.

This clone was seen only once. The chain joins TRBV28 to TRBJ2-5; D remains unclear. This CDR3 comprises 13 residues. Trimming removed 2 bases from V and 5 bases from J, with 9 bases in between. Germline V gene lookup returns CDR1 MDHEN and CDR2 SYDVKM. This chain's CDR3 is CASSLVGWETQYF. CDR3 DNA sequence: TGTGCCAGCAGTTTAGTGGGGTGGGAGACCCAGTACTTC.

This chain links TRBV6-1 with TRBJ1-1, with 9 bases that match TRBD1. This CDR3 region has 14 residues. Unmatched junction bases numbered 8, after V lost 9 bases and J lost 3 bases. Per germline, CDR1 MNHNS and CDR2 SASEGT. For the CDR3, the DNA is TGTGCCAGTAGAATCCGGGACAGGGACACTGAAGCTTTCTTT. Its translation: CASRIRDRDTEAFF.

This CDR3 reads CSVARGGLTDTQYF. For the CDR3, the DNA is TGCAGCGTTGCCCGGGGGGGGTTGACAGATACGCAGTATTTT. The rearrangement joins TRBV29-1 to TRBJ2-3, with 8 positions matching TRBD2. The CDR3 runs to 14 residues. Trimming at V came to 4 bases and at J to 3 bases, leaving 6 bases not matched to a gene. Germline lookup yields CDR1 SQVTM and CDR2 ANQGSEA.

The chain recombines TRBV5-4 with TRBJ2-1, with 7 bases that match TRBD2. The CDR3 covers 15 residues. Germline-derived CDR1 and CDR2 are SGHNT and YYREEE (reference sequence). Trimming at V came to 2 bases and at J to 2 bases, leaving 4 bases not matched to a gene. The CDR3 spells CASSLAGPPYNEQFF. In DNA, the CDR3 is TGTGCCAGCAGCTTAGCGGGGCCCCCCTACAATGAGCAGTTCTTC.

V and J are TRBV19 and TRBJ1-5; D perhaps matches TRBD1 (6 bases). The CDR3 consists of 17 residues. Trimming left V 7 bases short and J 3 bases short, with 22 bases between. Per the germline V gene, CDR1 is LNHDA and CDR2 is SQIVND (reference sequence). The CDR3 loop is CASTSWRGARDNQPQHF. In nucleotides, the CDR3 is TGTGCCAGTACCTCGTGGAGGGGGGCCCGGGACAATCAGCCCCAGCATTTT.

In its sample, this clone was seen once. This rearrangement joins TRBV30 to TRBJ1-1; D not resolved. V lost 1 base to trimming and J lost 0 bases, with 9 bases between them. Germline lookup yields CDR1 GTSNPN and CDR2 SVGIG (reference sequence). This CDR3 spans 14 amino acids. The CDR3 sequence is CAWSGAYMNTEAFF. CDR3 bases: TGTGCCTGGAGTGGAGCTTACATGAACACTGAAGCTTTCTTT. The complete variable domain, with remaining parts taken from reference TRBV30 and TRBJ1-1, reads SQTIHQWPATLVQPVGSPLSLECTVEGTSNPNLYWYRQAAGRGLQLLFYSVGIGQISSEVPQNLSASRPQDRQFILSSKKLLLSDSGFYLCAWSGAYMNTEAFFGQGTRLTVV.

CDR3 in amino acids: CASSPGEEKLFF. The CDR3 nucleotides read TGTGCCAGCAGCCCAGGGGAGGAAAAACTGTTTTTT. The chain employs TRBV11-2 and TRBJ1-4; D is perhaps TRBD1 (6 bases). Trimming left V 5 bases short and J 8 bases short, with 9 bases between. The CDR3 totals 12 residues. CDR1 is SGHAT, CDR2 FQNNGV, per germline.

The V call is TRBV10-3, the J call TRBJ2-6; D is undetermined. CDR1 ENHRY and CDR2 SYGVKD come from the germline V gene. The CDR3 is made up of 16 amino acids. V lost 8 bases and J 1 base, leaving 15 bases between the germline ends. The DNA for the CDR3 is TGTGCCATCGAAACTAAGGGTCCGTCTGGGGCCAACGTCCTGACTTTC. It translates to CAIETKGPSGANVLTF.

This sequence joins TRBV6-5 and TRBJ2-5, with D maybe TRBD2 (7 bases). The CDR3 loop spans 14 amino acids. Germline loops: CDR1 MNHEY, CDR2 SVGAGI. The V end lost 2 bases, the J end lost 8 bases, and 15 bases lay between the germline ends. In nucleotides, the CDR3 is TGTGCCAGCAGTTACAGCGGGACACTGCGAACCCAGTACTTC. This encodes CASSYSGTLRTQYF.

This chain uses TRBV5-1 with TRBJ1-4; D gene uncertain. In germline, CDR1 is SGHRS, CDR2 YFSETQ. This CDR3 comprises 16 residues. Trimming cost V 4 bases and J 2 bases, with 15 bases left between them. CDR3 region: CASSPAQLTTNEKLFF. As DNA, the CDR3 is TGCGCCAGCAGCCCGGCCCAACTTACCACTAATGAAAAACTGTTTTTT.

This chain connects TRBV7-8 to TRBJ2-3; no clear D. The CDR3 runs 13 residues. In germline, CDR1 is SGHVS, CDR2 FQNEAQ. The V gene lost 4 bases and the J gene lost 3 bases, with 8 bases spanning the gap. This CDR3 is CASSSYTTDTQYF. The CDR3 nucleotides are TGTGCCAGCAGCTCCTATACTACAGATACGCAGTATTTT.

The rearrangement links TRBV6-5 to TRBJ2-5; D is uncertain. The V end lost 1 base, the J end lost 1 base, and 7 bases lay between the germline ends. Germline V gene lookup returns CDR1 MNHEY and CDR2 SVGAGI. This CDR3 has 14 residues. CDR3 protein: CASSYWQSQETQYF. CDR3 sequence (DNA): TGTGCCAGCAGTTACTGGCAGAGCCAAGAGACCCAGTACTTC.

This chain uses TRBV5-1 with TRBJ1-4, with D uncertain. Per the germline V gene, CDR1 is SGHRS and CDR2 is YFSETQ. Trimming pared 0 bases from V and 8 bases from J, leaving 11 bases between. The CDR3 contains 14 residues. The CDR3 is CASSLEGFREKLFF. Here the CDR3 DNA reads TGCGCCAGCAGCTTGGAAGGGTTTCGGGAAAAACTGTTTTTT. Filled out from reference TRBV5-1 and TRBJ1-4, the complete variable domain reads KAGVTQTPRYLIKTRGQQVTLSCSPISGHRSVSWYQQTPGQGLQFLFEYFSETQRNKGNFPGRFSGRQFSNSRSEMNVSTLELGDSALYLCASSLEGFREKLFFGSGTQLSVL.

The chain recombines TRBV29-1 with TRBJ1-2, with D possibly matching TRBD1 (5 bases). Germline V gives CDR1 SQVTM, CDR2 ANQGSEA. The CDR3 extends over 12 amino acids. V lost 3 bases and J lost 8, with 13 bases in between. In DNA, the CDR3 is TGCAGCGTTGATCCTCAGGGTGGAGGCTACACCTTC. Protein sequence: CSVDPQGGGYTF.

This clone was seen a few times. This chain links TRBV7-2 with TRBJ1-6; tentative D call: TRBD1 (5 bases). The V end lost 6 bases, the J end lost 10 bases, and 19 bases lay between the germline ends. The CDR3 has 15 amino acids. The germline gives CDR1 SGHTA, CDR2 FQGNSA. CDR3 amino acids: CASRTRDGSRSPLHF. In nucleotides, the CDR3 is TGTGCCAGCAGGACGCGGGACGGATCGAGGTCACCCCTCCACTTT.

V and J are TRBV7-2 and TRBJ1-5; D gene unclear. This CDR3 has 15 amino acids. Germline CDR1 is SGHTA and CDR2 is FQGNSA. V dropped 5 bases and J dropped 3 bases, with 14 bases sitting between them. CDR3 region: CASSRNGGNNQPQHF. The CDR3 nucleotides read TGTGCCAGCAGCCGTAACGGAGGGAACAATCAGCCCCAGCATTTT.

V usage is TRBV19 and J usage is TRBJ2-2, with 10 bases aligning to TRBD2. Per germline, CDR1 LNHDA and CDR2 SQIVND (reference sequence). This CDR3 is 16 amino acids long. V lost 5 bases and J lost 5; bases outside the gene matches: 8. DNA of the CDR3: TGTGCCAGTAGTTTAAGTCTAGCGGGGGCAACCGGGGAGCTGTTTTTT. Amino acids: CASSLSLAGATGELFF.

The CDR3 DNA is TGTGCCAGCAGCACCTACACCGGGGAGCTGTTTTTT. Translated: CASSTYTGELFF. The chain has TRBV7-2 and TRBJ2-2; D call uncertain. The CDR3 consists of 12 residues. Germline CDR1 SGHTA, CDR2 FQGNSA. The V end was cut by 5 bases, the J end by 3 bases, with 4 bases between.

This clone came up once. The rearrangement uses TRBV4-2 and TRBJ2-7; no definite D call. V was pared by 3 bases and J by 4 bases, with 7 bases between. From germline, CDR1 is LGHNA and CDR2 YNFKEQ. This CDR3 has 12 residues. Here the CDR3 reads CASSQSPYEQYF. CDR3 coding DNA: TGTGCCAGCAGCCAGAGCCCGTACGAGCAGTACTTC.

CDR3 DNA: TGTGCCAGCAGGCCGGGGGCCTGGGGGAACACTGAAGCTTTCTTT. This codes for CASRPGAWGNTEAFF. This chain uses TRBV7-9 with TRBJ1-1; tentatively, D is TRBD1 (6 bases). V gave up 6 bases and J gave up 1 base, with 15 bases separating them. CDR1 SEHNR and CDR2 FQNEAQ come from the germline V gene (reference sequence). The CDR3 is 15 residues long. Full variable domain (missing parts from reference TRBV7-9 and TRBJ1-1): DTGVSQNPRHKITKRGQNVTFRCDPISEHNRLYWYRQTLGQGPEFLTYFQNEAQLEKSRLLSDRFSAERPKGSFSTLEIQRTEQGDSAMYLCASRPGAWGNTEAFFGQGTRLTVV.

The chain recombines TRBV19 with TRBJ1-2; weak D call: TRBD1 (6 bases). The germline V and J ends were trimmed by 8 bases and 6 bases, with 28 bases remaining between them. CDR3 length: 17 amino acids. CDR1 and CDR2 from the germline V gene are LNHDA and SQIVND (reference sequence). CDR3 nucleotides: TGTGCCAGTCGGGCGACGAGCTACCCCGGGGACACGGATGGCTACACCTTC. Translating it yields CASRATSYPGDTDGYTF.